In this sample, the clone carrying this T cell receptor beta chain turned up many times. Its cognate antigen is unknown. CDR1 is KGHSH and CDR2 is LQKENI in the germline V gene. V gave up 6 bases and J gave up 0 bases, with 15 bases separating them. The CDR3 runs to 15 residues. This specimen belongs to a study of neurological immune-mediated disorders. Overall study results and limits: Levels of TCR clonal expansion peaked in HTLV-1-associated myelopathy and reached their lowest in multiple sclerosis, under those of healthy controls.

A 10-nucleotide random UMI tagged transcripts in template-switch 5'RACE cDNA synthesis. A single record per CDR3 protein comes from TCRdb applying MiXCR to the 5' RACE reads. The table lists 60,000 or so distinct CDR3 sequences, about 10% of them singletons, with about 2% in the top ten. This TCR was recovered from a man aged 55 to 70 in good health. Sequencing input: PBMCs. This rearrangement joins TRBV18 to TRBJ2-7; D is perhaps TRBD1 or TRBD2 (6 bases each). The CDR3 bases are TGTGCCAGCTCGCAGGGCGGGACAATCTCCTACGAGCAGTACTTC. This gives the protein CASSQGGTISYEQYF.